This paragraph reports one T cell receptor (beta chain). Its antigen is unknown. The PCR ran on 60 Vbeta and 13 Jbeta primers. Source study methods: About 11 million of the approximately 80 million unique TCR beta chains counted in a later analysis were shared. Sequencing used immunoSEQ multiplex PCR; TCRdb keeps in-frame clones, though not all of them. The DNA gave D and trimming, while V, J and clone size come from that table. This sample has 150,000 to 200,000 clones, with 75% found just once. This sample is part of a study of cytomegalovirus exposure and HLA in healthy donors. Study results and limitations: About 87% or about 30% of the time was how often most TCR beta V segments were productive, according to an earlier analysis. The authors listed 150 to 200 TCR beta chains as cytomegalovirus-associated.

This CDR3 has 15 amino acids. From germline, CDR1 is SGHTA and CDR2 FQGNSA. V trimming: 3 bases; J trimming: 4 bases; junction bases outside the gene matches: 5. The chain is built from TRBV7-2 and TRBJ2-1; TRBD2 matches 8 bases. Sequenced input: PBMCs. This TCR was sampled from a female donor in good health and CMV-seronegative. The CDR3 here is CASSLGLGLYNEQFF. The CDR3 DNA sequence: TGTGCCAGCAGCTTGGGACTAGGCCTATACAATGAGCAGTTCTTC.